This T cell receptor beta chain originates from a study of blood T cell repertoires in COVID-19. Study members were between roughly 18 and 90 years old and lived in approximately 25 US regions. Produced via immunoSEQ multiplex PCR; TCRdb's table is partial and in-frame only. The sample has approximately 320,000 clones, about 87% seen once; the top ten hold around 9%. Sequencing input: PBMCs or T cells enriched from blood (not recorded which). This receptor was obtained from a woman under 30 who had recovered from COVID-19.

The CDR3 here is CASSQDLAFGYTF. The CDR3 DNA follows: TGCGCCAGCAGCCAAGATCTGGCATTTGGCTACACCTTC. The rearrangement joins TRBV4-3 to TRBJ1-2; no firm D call. The CDR3 extends over 13 amino acids. Trimming shortened V by 0 bases and J by 7 bases, and 9 bases separated the two germline ends. CDR1 LGHNA and CDR2 YSLEER come from the germline V gene.